These 3 T cell receptor beta chains originate from one sample sequenced in a study of regulatory T cells in long-lasting Graves disease. The authors built TCR beta libraries using iRepertoire HTBI primers and Arm-PCR of CDR3 regions. TCRdb reprocessed the multiplex PCR reads via MiXCR and lists one record per CDR3 protein. Found here are some 340,000 distinct CDR3 sequences, roughly 25% of them singletons; the top ten hold around 30%. Noted time point: persistent/refractory GD, antithyroid drugs over 5 years with positive TRAb. The TCR library was made from RNA extracted from PBMCs. This specimen was peripheral blood mononuclear cells (PBMCs), taken when the disease was refractory, from a patient treated with antithyroid drugs. These receptors came from a woman aged 35 to 49 with Graves disease.

The chain couples TRBV7-9 to TRBJ2-1; D perhaps matches TRBD2 (7 bases). CDR1 SEHNR and CDR2 FQNEAQ come from the germline V gene (reference sequence). V lost 9 bases and J lost 0, with 12 bases in between. The CDR3 contains 14 residues. Here the CDR3 DNA reads TGTGCCAGTGGCGGGGGCAGCTCCTACAATGAGCAGTTCTTC. This codes for CASGGGSSYNEQFF. Combining the CDR3 with reference TRBV7-9 and TRBJ2-1 gives the whole variable domain DTGVSQNPRHKITKRGQNVTFRCDPISEHNRLYWYRQTLGQGPEFLTYFQNEAQLEKSRLLSDRFSAERPKGSFSTLEIQRTEQGDSAMYLCASGGGSSYNEQFFGPGTRLTVL.

The chain couples TRBV7-9 to TRBJ1-1; no clear D. V lost 0 bases and J lost 11, with 16 bases in between. CDR1 is SEHNR and CDR2 is FQNEAQ in the germline V gene (reference sequence). The CDR3 totals 14 residues. CDR3 sequence reads: CASSLAGLLPEAFF. The CDR3 nucleotides are TGTGCCAGCAGCTTAGCTGGGCTACTCCCGGAGGCTTTCTTT.

This clonotype occurred a few times. The rearrangement links TRBV4-1 to TRBJ1-1; D ambiguous. Germline V gene sequence: CDR1 MGHRA, CDR2 YSYEKL. The CDR3 has 14 residues. Trimming took 3 bases from V and 8 from J, leaving 16 bases between them. The CDR3: CASSHSGRGREAFF. The CDR3 coding sequence is TGCGCCAGCAGCCATTCCGGACGTGGGAGGGAAGCTTTCTTT.